One TCR beta chain is described in this entry. This sample was included in a study of memory CD4+ T cells and cytomegalovirus serostatus. In the study overall: Donors were healthy Belgian adults, 8 to 10 CMV seropositive and some 24 seronegative.

Germline CDR1 is MDHEN and CDR2 is SYDVKM. The CDR3 runs 14 residues. Losses at the gene ends were 6 bases for V and 2 bases for J; bases not matched to a gene: 5. The sort gate was single viable CD3+CD4+CD8-CD45RO+ cells for memory CD4+ T cells. Libraries were prepared by immunoSEQ multiplex PCR; TCRdb keeps only in-frame clonotypes and omits some of them. The sample has some 73,000 clones; roughly 80% are singletons. This chain uses TRBV28 with TRBJ1-2, with 8 bases that match TRBD1. The receptor was derived from an adult in good health and CMV-seropositive. Sequences were obtained from memory CD4+ T cells from blood. CDR3 bases: TGTGCCAGCAGCGGGCGGACAGGGAACTATGGCTACACCTTC. Translated: CASSGRTGNYGYTF.